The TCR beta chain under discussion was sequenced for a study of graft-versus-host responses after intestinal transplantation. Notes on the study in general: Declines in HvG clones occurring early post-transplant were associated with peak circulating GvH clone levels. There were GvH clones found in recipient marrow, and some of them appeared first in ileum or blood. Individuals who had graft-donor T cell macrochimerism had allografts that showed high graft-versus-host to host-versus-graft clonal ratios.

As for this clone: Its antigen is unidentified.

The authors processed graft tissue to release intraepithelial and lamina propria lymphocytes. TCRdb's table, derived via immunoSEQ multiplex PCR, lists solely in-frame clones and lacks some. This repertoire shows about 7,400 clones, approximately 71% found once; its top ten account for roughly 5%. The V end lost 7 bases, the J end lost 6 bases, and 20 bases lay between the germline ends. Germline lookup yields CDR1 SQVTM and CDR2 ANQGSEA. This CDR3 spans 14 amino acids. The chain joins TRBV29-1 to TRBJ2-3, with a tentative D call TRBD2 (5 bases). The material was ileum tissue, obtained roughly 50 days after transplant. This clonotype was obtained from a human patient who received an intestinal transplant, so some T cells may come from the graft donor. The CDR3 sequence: CSAETTTPRDTQYF. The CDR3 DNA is TGCAGCGCCGAGACTACTACCCCCAGGGATACGCAGTATTTT.